This entry lists 24 T cell receptor beta chains sequenced from one sample in a study of blood T cells in healthy people across ages. A J-beta primer mix and a sample-barcoded 5' primer were used in a second PCR of roughly 7 to 12 cycles. Using its own MiXCR run on the 5' RACE reads, TCRdb lists one record per CDR3 protein. Of approximately 320,000 distinct CDR3 sequences listed, roughly 27% are singletons. Sequenced input: blood. All receptors come from a woman in her 70s in good health.

This chain uses TRBV12-3 or TRBV12-4 with TRBJ1-5, with D unclear. The CDR3 length is 15 residues. V lost 8 bases and J 3 bases, leaving 17 bases between the germline ends. CDR3 in amino acids: CASQKPDGFNQPQHF. For the CDR3, the DNA is TGTGCCAGCCAAAAACCGGACGGGTTCAATCAGCCCCAGCATTTT.

This sequence joins TRBV28 and TRBJ1-2, with D perhaps TRBD1 (5 bases). Germline loops: CDR1 MDHEN, CDR2 SYDVKM. This CDR3 region has 14 residues. V was trimmed by 6 bases and J by 2 bases, leaving 13 bases between them. The DNA for the CDR3 is TGTGCCAGCAGCCCCCACCCAGGGAACTATGGCTACACCTTC. Its translation is CASSPHPGNYGYTF.

This clonotype occurred a few times. The chain combines TRBV7-9 with TRBJ1-5, with 12 positions matching TRBD1. With V trimmed by 5 bases and J by 6 bases, 14 bases remained unmatched. The germline gives CDR1 SEHNR, CDR2 FQNEAQ (reference sequence). The CDR3 totals 18 residues. The CDR3 region is CASSLSGTGGVRGQPQHF. CDR3 coding DNA: TGTGCCAGCAGCCTATCTGGGACAGGGGGCGTCCGAGGTCAGCCCCAGCATTTT.

The V call is TRBV7-9, the J call TRBJ2-1; TRBD2 matches 13 bases. This CDR3 has 17 amino acids. Germline V CDR1 and CDR2: SEHNR, FQNEAQ (reference sequence). The ends lost 3 bases at V and 7 bases at J; junction bases unmatched: 9. The chain's CDR3 is CASSFGLAGAPGNEQFF. CDR3 sequence (DNA): TGTGCCAGCAGCTTCGGACTAGCGGGAGCTCCTGGGAATGAGCAGTTCTTC. Looking up the rest from reference TRBV7-9 and TRBJ2-1 gives the full variable domain: DTGVSQNPRHKITKRGQNVTFRCDPISEHNRLYWYRQTLGQGPEFLTYFQNEAQLEKSRLLSDRFSAERPKGSFSTLEIQRTEQGDSAMYLCASSFGLAGAPGNEQFFGPGTRLTVL.

The CDR3 sequence: CASSLTGRFNEKLFF. In nucleotides, the CDR3 is TGCGCCAGCAGCCTTACGGGGAGGTTTAATGAAAAACTGTTTTTT. This rearrangement joins TRBV5-1 to TRBJ1-4; no reliable D call. Germline loops: CDR1 SGHRS, CDR2 YFSETQ. V gave up 4 bases and J gave up 4 bases, with 14 bases separating them. The CDR3 covers 15 residues.

The chain recombines TRBV29-1 with TRBJ2-1; D is possibly TRBD2 (6 bases). This CDR3 spans 10 amino acids. The germline V and J ends were trimmed by 7 bases and 9 bases, with 10 bases remaining between them. Germline V CDR1 and CDR2: SQVTM, ANQGSEA. The DNA for the CDR3 is TGCAGCGCGGGAGCCTTTGAGCAGTTCTTC. Protein sequence: CSAGAFEQFF.

This clonotype was seen a few times. The V call is TRBV12-5, the J call TRBJ2-1; D is unresolved. The CDR3 sequence is 11 residues long. From germline, CDR1 is LGHNT and CDR2 FRNRAP. The V end was cut by 5 bases, the J end by 8 bases, with 7 bases between. The CDR3 bases are TGTGCTAGTGGTCAGAGTTATGAGCAGTTCTTC. This codes for CASGQSYEQFF.

The CDR3 coding sequence is TGCAGTGCTGTTCCCCTTTTGAGCAATGAGCAGTTCTTC. Its protein product is CSAVPLLSNEQFF. V and J are TRBV20-1 and TRBJ2-1; D is unclear. Germline-derived CDR1 and CDR2 are DFQATT and SNEGSKA (reference sequence). Trimming stripped 5 bases from V and 6 bases from J, with 14 bases between. CDR3 size: 13 residues.

The CDR3 reads CASSSGGSGTGELFF. In nucleotides, the CDR3 is TGTGCCAGCAGTTCAGGGGGGTCGGGAACCGGGGAGCTGTTTTTT. The V and J genes are TRBV28 and TRBJ2-2, with D perhaps TRBD1 (7 bases). Trimming cost V 4 bases and J 5 bases, with 14 bases left between them. The CDR3 consists of 15 residues. In germline, CDR1 is MDHEN, CDR2 SYDVKM.

This clonotype was picked up a small number of times. The V gene is TRBV5-1, the J gene TRBJ2-3; 7 nucleotides line up with TRBD2. Trimming took 4 bases from V and 6 from J; bases not matched to a gene: 8. Germline V gene sequence: CDR1 SGHRS, CDR2 YFSETQ. CDR3 size: 14 residues. The CDR3 protein is CASSLWEGSDTQYF. CDR3 DNA: TGCGCCAGCAGCCTGTGGGAGGGGTCCGATACGCAGTATTTT. Drawing the rest from reference TRBV5-1 and TRBJ2-3, the complete variable domain is KAGVTQTPRYLIKTRGQQVTLSCSPISGHRSVSWYQQTPGQGLQFLFEYFSETQRNKGNFPGRFSGRQFSNSRSEMNVSTLELGDSALYLCASSLWEGSDTQYFGPGTRLTVL.

This clonotype was counted ten times or more. V gene TRBV29-1 combines with J gene TRBJ2-1, with D possibly TRBD2 on 5 matching bases. The CDR3 has 11 amino acids. In germline, CDR1 is SQVTM, CDR2 ANQGSEA. Trimming pared 4 bases from V and 10 bases from J, leaving 11 bases between. Written as DNA, the CDR3 is TGCAGCGTTGTGGATCCGGGGGAGCAGTTCTTC. Amino acids: CSVVDPGEQFF.

This clonotype has more than one count but fewer than ten. The chain links TRBV5-5 to TRBJ1-1; 7 bases are a match to TRBD1. The CDR3 contains 14 residues. Germline V gives CDR1 SGHKS, CDR2 YYEKEE (reference sequence). V lost 4 bases and J lost 0; bases outside the gene matches: 3. The CDR3: CASSITGVNTEAFF. The DNA of the CDR3 is TGTGCCAGCAGCATTACAGGGGTGAACACTGAAGCTTTCTTT.

To note about this clonotype: A junction end diverges from the germline sequence, so it may reflect a read error. The chain combines TRBV15 with TRBJ2-3; TRBD2 matches 7 bases. The CDR3 runs 17 residues. Per the germline V gene, CDR1 is LNHNV and CDR2 is YYDKDF (reference sequence). DNA of the CDR3: TGTGTCACCAGCAGAGATAGGGTAGCGGGCCTCACAGATACGCAGTATTTT. Residues: CVTSRDRVAGLTDTQYF. Complete variable domain (other parts from reference TRBV15 and TRBJ2-3): DAMVIQNPRYQVTQFGKPVTLSCSQTLNHNVMYWYQQKSSQAPKLLFHYYDKDFNNEADTPDNFQSRRPNTSFCFLDIRSPGLGDTAMYLCVTSRDRVAGLTDTQYFGPGTRLTVL.

This clonotype was counted a few times. A junction end diverges from the germline sequence, so it may reflect a read error. The genes are TRBV14 and TRBJ1-2; D remains ambiguous. The germline gives CDR1 SGHDN, CDR2 FVKESK. CDR3 length: 12 amino acids. CDR3 sequence reads: CASSPQNYGYTF. The DNA of the CDR3 is TGTGCCAGCAGCCCACAGAACTATGGCTACACTTTC. The whole variable domain, remainder taken from reference TRBV14 and TRBJ1-2, is EAGVTQFPSHSVIEKGQTVTLRCDPISGHDNLYWYRRVMGKEIKFLLHFVKESKQDESGMPNNRFLAERTGGTYSTLKVQPAELEDSGVYFCASSPQNYGYTFGSGTRLTVV.

This chain uses TRBV12-3 or TRBV12-4 with TRBJ2-3, with a weak D call TRBD1 (5 bases). The CDR3 covers 15 residues. The V end was cut by 6 bases, the J end by 2 bases, with 15 bases between. In nucleotides, the CDR3 is TGTGCCAGCAGCCGCAAGGGGTCTTCCACAGATACGCAGTATTTT. It specifies CASSRKGSSTDTQYF.

This clonotype was recorded many times. The genes are TRBV12-3 or TRBV12-4 and TRBJ2-5; TRBD2 agrees at 11 bases. The CDR3 loop spans 15 amino acids. The V and J ends lost 9 bases and 3 bases, in that order; junction bases with no gene match: 9. The CDR3, as DNA: TGTGCCAGTAGCTACGGGGGACTAGCGGAAGAGACCCAGTACTTC. It is translated as CASSYGGLAEETQYF.

The chain combines TRBV5-1 with TRBJ2-1; D not resolved. The germline gives CDR1 SGHRS, CDR2 YFSETQ. V shed 4 bases and J shed 3 bases, with 17 bases lying between them. The CDR3 is 16 amino acids. The CDR3 nucleotides read TGCGCCAGCAGCAACAGAGCCAGCCTGGGCTACAATGAGCAGTTCTTC. Amino acid sequence: CASSNRASLGYNEQFF. The full variable domain, with the rest looked up from reference TRBV5-1 and TRBJ2-1, is KAGVTQTPRYLIKTRGQQVTLSCSPISGHRSVSWYQQTPGQGLQFLFEYFSETQRNKGNFPGRFSGRQFSNSRSEMNVSTLELGDSALYLCASSNRASLGYNEQFFGPGTRLTVL.

This rearrangement joins TRBV5-6 to TRBJ2-5, with unresolved D. Germline V gene sequence: CDR1 SGHDT, CDR2 YYEEEE. V gave up 2 bases and J gave up 4 bases, with 6 bases separating them. The CDR3 consists of 12 residues. CDR3: CASSFMGETQYF. For the CDR3, the DNA is TGTGCCAGCAGCTTTATGGGAGAGACCCAGTACTTC.

This clonotype was counted a few times. The chain combines TRBV4-1 with TRBJ1-5, with 9 bases identical to TRBD1. The CDR3 is 15 amino acids. CDR1 is MGHRA, CDR2 YSYEKL, per germline. The ends lost 2 bases at V and 4 bases at J; junction bases unmatched: 3. The CDR3 protein is CASSQSDRGNQPQHF. The CDR3 nucleotides are TGCGCCAGCAGCCAATCAGACAGGGGGAATCAGCCCCAGCATTTT.

This clonotype has more than one count but fewer than ten. V and J are TRBV7-9 and TRBJ2-7; D is ambiguous. There are 12 residues in the CDR3. The V gene's germline CDR1 is SEHNR and CDR2 FQNEAQ (reference sequence). Trimming stripped 6 bases from V and 4 bases from J, with 10 bases between. The CDR3 DNA sequence: TGTGCCAGCAGTCGTCTTCGATACGAGCAGTACTTC. This encodes CASSRLRYEQYF.

This clonotype turned up a few times. The genes are TRBV5-1 and TRBJ2-2, with 13 bases fitting TRBD2. Unmatched junction bases numbered 9, after V lost 2 bases and J lost 2 bases. In germline, CDR1 is SGHRS, CDR2 YFSETQ. The CDR3 spans 19 residues. The CDR3 DNA follows: TGCGCCAGCAGCTTCTTCGGACTAGCGGGAGCAGGAAACACCGGGGAGCTGTTTTTT. Protein product: CASSFFGLAGAGNTGELFF.

This chain joins TRBV7-2 and TRBJ2-1; D is unresolved. The CDR3 runs to 14 residues. Trimming took 4 bases from V and 7 from J, leaving 14 bases between them. Germline V CDR1 and CDR2: SGHTA, FQGNSA. The CDR3 DNA reads as TGTGCCAGCAGCTCGCAACCCCTTCGTAATGAGCAGTTCTTC. This codes for CASSSQPLRNEQFF.

This clonotype was counted once. The genes are TRBV7-3 and TRBJ2-1; 7 bases match TRBD2. This CDR3 region has 15 residues. Germline loops: CDR1 SGHTA, CDR2 FQGTGA. J was trimmed by 3 bases and V by 4 bases; bases with no gene match: 6. The CDR3 sequence: CASSSHGDYYNEQFF. In nucleotides, the CDR3 is TGTGCCAGCAGCTCCCACGGGGACTACTACAATGAGCAGTTCTTC.

This clonotype has a handful of counts. The rearrangement links TRBV7-2 to TRBJ1-6; D possibly corresponds to TRBD1 (6 bases). Trimming took off 5 bases at V and 14 bases at J, with 16 bases between the two ends. CDR1 SGHTA and CDR2 FQGNSA come from the germline V gene. The CDR3 contains 13 residues. The CDR3 loop reads CASSVGTPGSLHF. The CDR3 DNA reads as TGTGCCAGCAGCGTGGGGACACCCGGCTCCCTCCACTTT.